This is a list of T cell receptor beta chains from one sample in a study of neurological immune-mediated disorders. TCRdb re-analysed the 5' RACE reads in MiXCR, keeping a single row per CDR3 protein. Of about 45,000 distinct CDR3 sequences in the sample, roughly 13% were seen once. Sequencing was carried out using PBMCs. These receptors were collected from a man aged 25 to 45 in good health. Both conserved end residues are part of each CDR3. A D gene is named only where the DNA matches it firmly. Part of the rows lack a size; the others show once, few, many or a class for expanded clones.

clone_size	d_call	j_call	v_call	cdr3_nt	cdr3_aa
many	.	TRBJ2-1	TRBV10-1	TGCGCCAGCAGTGACCCTCCCTACAATGAGCAGTTCTTC	CASSDPPYNEQFF
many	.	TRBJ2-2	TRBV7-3	TGTGCCAGCAGACAGAATACGAACACCGGGGAGCTGTTTTTT	CASRQNTNTGELFF
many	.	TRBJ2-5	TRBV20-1	TGCAGTGCTAGAGTACCGCGTGAAGAGACCCAGTACTTC	CSARVPREETQYF
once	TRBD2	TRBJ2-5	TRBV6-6	TGTGCCAGCATTCTAGGACTAGCGGGACAAGAGACCCAGTACTTC	CASILGLAGQETQYF
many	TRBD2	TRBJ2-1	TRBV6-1	TGTGCCAGCTCGGGTAGGGGCGGGAGTGGCCCCTACAATGAGCAGTTCTTC	CASSGRGGSGPYNEQFF
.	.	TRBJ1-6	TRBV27	TGTGCCAGCCGGGAGAACCCAAGGGATTCACCCCTCTACTTC	CASRENPRDSPLYF
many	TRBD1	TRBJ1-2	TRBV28	TGTGCCAGCAGTTTTCCGGGACAGTATGGCTACACCTTC	CASSFPGQYGYTF
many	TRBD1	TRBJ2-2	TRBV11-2	TGTGCCAGCAGTTACCGACCGGGACAGGGGAACACCGGGGAGCTGTTTTTT	CASSYRPGQGNTGELFF
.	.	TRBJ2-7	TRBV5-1	TGCGCCAGCAGCTCGACGGGGTGGTCCTACGAGCAGTACTTC	CASSSTGWSYEQYF
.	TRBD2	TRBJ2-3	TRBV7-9	TGTGCCAGCAGCAAAACTAGCGGGAGTACGCAGTATTTT	CASSKTSGSTQYF
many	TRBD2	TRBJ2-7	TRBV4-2	TGTGCCAGCAGCCTGTCGGGAGCGGGGTTCTCCTACGAGCAGTACTTC	CASSLSGAGFSYEQYF
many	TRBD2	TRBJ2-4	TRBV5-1	TGCGCCAGCAGCTTAAGCGGGGACGGGAACATTCAGTACTTC	CASSLSGDGNIQYF
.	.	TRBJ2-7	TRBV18	TGTGCCAGCTCCCAGGCCCCGGACAGCTCCTACGAGCAGTACTTC	CASSQAPDSSYEQYF
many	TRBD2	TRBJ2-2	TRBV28	TGTGCCAGCAGTCCGTGGACTAGCGGGAGTACCGGGGAGCTGTTTTTT	CASSPWTSGSTGELFF
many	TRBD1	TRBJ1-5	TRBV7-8	TGTGCCAGCAGCCCGGGACAGGCGAGGGATCAGCCCCAGCATTTT	CASSPGQARDQPQHF
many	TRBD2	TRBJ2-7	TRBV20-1	TGCAGTGCCAATGCGAGACTAGCGAATTCCTACGAGCAGTACTTC	CSANARLANSYEQYF
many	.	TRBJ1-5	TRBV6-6	TGTGCCAGCACGCGAAGCGGCAATCAGCCCCAGCATTTT	CASTRSGNQPQHF
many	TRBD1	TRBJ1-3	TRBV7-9	TGTGCCAGCAGCCAACGAGCCCCCACCGGGACAGGGGGAAACACCATATATTTT	CASSQRAPTGTGGNTIYF
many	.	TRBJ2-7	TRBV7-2	TGTGCCAGCAGTTCCCATCCTAGCGTAGAGCAGTACTTC	CASSSHPSVEQYF
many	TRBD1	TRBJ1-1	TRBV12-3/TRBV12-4	TGTGCCAGCAGCTTACAGGGGACAGGGACTGAAGCTTTCTTT	CASSLQGTGTEAFF
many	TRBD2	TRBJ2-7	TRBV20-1	TGCAGTGCGAGGGGGCGGGAGGGCCTCGGGTCCTACGAGCAGTACTTC	CSARGREGLGSYEQYF
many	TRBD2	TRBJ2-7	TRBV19	TGTGCCAGTAGCCGAACTAGCGGGAGCTCCTACGAGCAGTACTTC	CASSRTSGSSYEQYF
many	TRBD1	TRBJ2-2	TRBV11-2	TGTGCCAGCAGCTGGGACAGGGGGCGAGCCGGGGAGCTGTTTTTT	CASSWDRGRAGELFF
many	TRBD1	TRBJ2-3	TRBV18	TGTGCCAGCTCACCACAAAGACAGGGGGCGACGGATACGCAGTATTTT	CASSPQRQGATDTQYF
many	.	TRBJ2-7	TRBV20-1	TGCAGTGCTAGGGCTTTCGTGGGGAGCTCCTACGAGCAGTACTTC	CSARAFVGSSYEQYF
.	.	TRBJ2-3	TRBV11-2	TGTGCCAGCAGCTTGTATGGGGGCGTTGGCACAGATACGCAGTATTTT	CASSLYGGVGTDTQYF
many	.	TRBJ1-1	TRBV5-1	TGCGCCAGCAGCTGGGGTGGGGTAGGAGGGACTGAAGCTTTCTTT	CASSWGGVGGTEAFF
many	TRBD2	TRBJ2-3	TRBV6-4	TGTGCCAGCAGCGCGTTAGCGGGAATTGCAGATACGCAGTATTTT	CASSALAGIADTQYF
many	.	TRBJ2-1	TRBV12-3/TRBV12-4	TGTGCCAGCAGACTAAGGGACACCATCTCCTACAATGAGCAGTTCTTC	CASRLRDTISYNEQFF
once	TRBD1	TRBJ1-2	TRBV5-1	TGCGCCAGCAGCACGGGACAGGGGGGCTATGGCTACACCTTC	CASSTGQGGYGYTF
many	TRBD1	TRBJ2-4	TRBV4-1	TGCGCCAGCAGCCCGCTGGGGGACAGCATAGAAAACATTCAGTACTTC	CASSPLGDSIENIQYF
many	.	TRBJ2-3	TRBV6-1	TGTGCCAGCAGTGAGGCCAGCGGTACTAGCACAGATACGCAGTATTTT	CASSEASGTSTDTQYF
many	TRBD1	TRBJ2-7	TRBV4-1	TGCGCCAGCAGCCAAGTCGGACAGGGGGCGAACTCCTACGAGCAGTACTTC	CASSQVGQGANSYEQYF
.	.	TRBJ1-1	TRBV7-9	TGTGCCAGCAGCTCTGCCGGGAGGGGCCCTGAAGCTTTCTTT	CASSSAGRGPEAFF
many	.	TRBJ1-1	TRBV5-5	TGTGCCAGCAGCTTGGAGGTGTTTAGTGTCACTGAAGCTTTCTTT	CASSLEVFSVTEAFF
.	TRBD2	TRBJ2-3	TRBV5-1	TGCGCCAGCTACCCCGGCTGGTCGGGAGGAAATTCAGATACGCAGTATTTT	CASYPGWSGGNSDTQYF
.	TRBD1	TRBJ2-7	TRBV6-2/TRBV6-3	TGTGCCAGCAATGGACAGGGGACCAACTTCTACGAGCAGTACTTC	CASNGQGTNFYEQYF